Each of the 7 T cell receptor beta chains below was sequenced from the same sample in a study of technical replicates of blood from a few donors. Repertoires were generated with immunoSEQ multiplex PCR, while TCRdb's copy carries only in-frame clones and drops some. The profile shows fewer than 100,000 clones, around nine tenths of them singletons. The source material was T cells isolated from PBMCs. Receptors were obtained from a human donor in good health.

This chain uses TRBV19 with TRBJ2-3; 9 bases line up with TRBD2. V shed 11 bases, J shed 6 bases, and the junction held 15 bases outside the gene matches. Germline values: CDR1 LNHDA, CDR2 SQIVND (reference sequence). This CDR3 comprises 15 residues. CDR3: CAASRLAGVLDTQYF. CDR3 nucleotide sequence: TGTGCCGCCTCCAGATTAGCGGGAGTTTTGGATACGCAGTATTTT.

V gene TRBV5-1 combines with J gene TRBJ1-1; unclear D gene. V lost 0 bases, J lost 0 bases, and 9 bases lay in between. In germline, CDR1 is SGHRS, CDR2 YFSETQ. CDR3 length equals 15 residues. DNA of the CDR3: TGCGCCAGCAGCTTGGTGCGCCACCTGAACACTGAAGCTTTCTTT. Translated, it gives CASSLVRHLNTEAFF.

V usage is TRBV4-1 and J usage is TRBJ1-2, with 7 positions matching TRBD1. V shed 0 bases and J 8 bases; nucleotides not matched to a gene: 12. CDR3 length: 16 residues. CDR1 is MGHRA, CDR2 YSYEKL, per germline. CDR3 nucleotides: TGCGCCAGCAGCCAAGATAGTGTGACAGGGCGGAGCGGCTACACCTTC. Amino acids: CASSQDSVTGRSGYTF.

This chain joins TRBV6-1 and TRBJ1-1, with D maybe TRBD1 (6 bases). The CDR3 has 15 residues. Germline CDR1 and CDR2: MNHNS and SASEGT. V was trimmed by 5 bases and J by 5 bases, leaving 18 bases between them. For the CDR3, the DNA is TGTGCCAGCAGTCCTCCTGGACAGCCCAGTACTGAAGCTTTCTTT. Protein product: CASSPPGQPSTEAFF.

The chain has TRBV7-9 and TRBJ1-5; 8 nucleotides agree with TRBD1. This CDR3 region has 17 residues. J was trimmed by 3 bases and V by 5 bases; bases with no gene match: 12. Germline loops: CDR1 SEHNR, CDR2 FQNEAQ (reference sequence). The CDR3 sequence is CASSERQGRYDNQPQHF. CDR3 bases: TGTGCCAGCAGCGAGCGACAGGGGAGGTATGACAATCAGCCCCAGCATTTT.

V is TRBV27 and J is TRBJ2-5; unclear D gene. CDR3 length: 14 amino acids. The V end was cut by 4 bases, the J end by 0 bases, with 9 bases between. The germline V gene has CDR1 MNHEY and CDR2 SMNVEV (reference sequence). CDR3 sequence (DNA): TGTGCCAGCAGTTCGTGGCTTAACCAAGAGACCCAGTACTTC. This translates into CASSSWLNQETQYF.

This clone came up once. The rearrangement uses TRBV19 and TRBJ2-5; 8 nucleotides agree with TRBD2. The V segment lost 10 bases and the J segment 5 bases; nucleotides outside the gene matches: 9. Germline V CDR1 and CDR2: LNHDA, SQIVND (reference sequence). The CDR3 sequence is 13 residues long. CDR3 sequence (DNA): TGTGCCACCCGGGAGGGGGGCAGGGAGACCCAGTACTTC. Protein product: CATREGGRETQYF. The full variable domain, its missing parts supplied by reference TRBV19 and TRBJ2-5, is DGGITQSPKYLFRKEGQNVTLSCEQNLNHDAMYWYRQDPGQGLRLIYYSQIVNDFQKGDIAEGYSVSREKKESFPLTVTSAQKNPTAFYLCATREGGRETQYFGPGTRLLVL.